This TCR beta chain was observed in a study of T cell responses to AZD1222 COVID-19 vaccine. At the level of the study: Recipients boosted at about 4 weeks or about 12 weeks are pooled. Notes on the study in general: The donors showed a predominance of white British ancestry and of females, with possible underestimation of clonal diversity. Unmutated regions of variants are reportedly targeted by nearly half of spike-specific TCRs. Repertoires were obtained only post-peak T cell response.

As to this clone: The antigen is not known.

The protocol was immunoSEQ multiplex PCR, while the TCRdb copy is restricted to in-frame clones and leaves out a portion. The sample shows fewer than 120,000 clones, around 90% of them seen only once. Trimming stripped 0 bases from V and 7 bases from J, with 13 bases between. The CDR3 covers 15 residues. Germline V lookup: CDR1 GTSNPN, CDR2 SVGIG (reference sequence). V gene TRBV30 combines with J gene TRBJ1-6, with D perhaps TRBD1 (5 bases). This TCR derives from an adult in good health. The sample in question was peripheral blood, obtained on day 0 of AZD1222 vaccination. The CDR3 is CAWSVYGTENSPLHF. CDR3 DNA: TGTGCCTGGAGTGTTTACGGGACGGAAAATTCACCCCTCCACTTT. Based on the CDR3 plus reference TRBV30 and TRBJ1-6, the full variable domain is SQTIHQWPATLVQPVGSPLSLECTVEGTSNPNLYWYRQAAGRGLQLLFYSVGIGQISSEVPQNLSASRPQDRQFILSSKKLLLSDSGFYLCAWSVYGTENSPLHFGNGTRLTVT.